This T cell receptor beta chain was retrieved from a study of early T cells in non-severe SARS-CoV-2 infection. This clonotype has ten or more counts. Unique molecular identifiers were attached to individual cDNA molecules. TCRdb called the 5' RACE reads again in MiXCR, with one record for every CDR3 protein. The profile shows 45,000 or so distinct CDR3 sequences, over 3% of them singletons. This receptor was taken from an adult who was a healthcare worker with PCR-confirmed SARS-CoV-2 infection or an uninfected control (not recorded which). The sequencing sample was made of whole blood.

CDR3 amino acids: CASSFGSRYEQYF. The CDR3 DNA sequence: TGTGCCAGCAGTTTTGGCAGTCGCTACGAGCAGTACTTC. The chain links TRBV28 to TRBJ2-7, with D unresolved. CDR3 length: 13 amino acids. The V end lost 3 bases, the J end lost 3 bases, and 9 bases lay between the germline ends. Germline-derived CDR1 and CDR2 are MDHEN and SYDVKM.